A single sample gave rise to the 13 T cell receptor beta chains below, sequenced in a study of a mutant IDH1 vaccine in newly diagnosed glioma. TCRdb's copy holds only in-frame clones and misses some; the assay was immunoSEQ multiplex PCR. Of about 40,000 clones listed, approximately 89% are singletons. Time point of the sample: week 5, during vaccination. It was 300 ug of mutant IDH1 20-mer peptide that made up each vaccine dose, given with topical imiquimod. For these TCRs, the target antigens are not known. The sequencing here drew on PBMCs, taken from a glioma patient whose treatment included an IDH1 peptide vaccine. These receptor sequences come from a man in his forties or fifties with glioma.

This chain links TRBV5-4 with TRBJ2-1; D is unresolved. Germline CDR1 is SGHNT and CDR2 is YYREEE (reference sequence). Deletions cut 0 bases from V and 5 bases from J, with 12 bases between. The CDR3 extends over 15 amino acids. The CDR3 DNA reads TGTGCCAGCAGCTTGGTAGGTCACGTTAACAATGAGCAGTTCTTC. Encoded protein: CASSLVGHVNNEQFF.

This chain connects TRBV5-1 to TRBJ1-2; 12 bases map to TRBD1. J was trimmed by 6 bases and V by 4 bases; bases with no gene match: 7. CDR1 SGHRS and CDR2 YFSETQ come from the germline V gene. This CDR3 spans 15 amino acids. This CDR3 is CASSITGTGGDGYTF. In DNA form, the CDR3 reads TGCGCCAGCAGCATTACCGGGACAGGGGGCGATGGCTACACCTTC.

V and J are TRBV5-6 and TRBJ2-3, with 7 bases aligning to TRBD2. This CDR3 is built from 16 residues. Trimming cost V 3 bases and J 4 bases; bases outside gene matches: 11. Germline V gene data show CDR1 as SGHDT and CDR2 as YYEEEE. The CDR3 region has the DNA TGTGCCAGCAGCTACCTATCGGGGAGGGTAGCAGATACGCAGTATTTT. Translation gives CASSYLSGRVADTQYF. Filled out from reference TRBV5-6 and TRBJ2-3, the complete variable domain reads DAGVTQSPTHLIKTRGQQVTLRCSPKSGHDTVSWYQQALGQGPQFIFQYYEEEERQRGNFPDRFSGHQFPNYSSELNVNALLLGDSALYLCASSYLSGRVADTQYFGPGTRLTVL.

The CDR3 DNA is TGTGCCATCAGTGAGGTAGCGGGGGACACCGGGGAGCTGTTTTTT. Translated, it gives CAISEVAGDTGELFF. This chain joins TRBV10-3 and TRBJ2-2; 9 nucleotides line up with TRBD2. This CDR3 has 15 residues. Germline values: CDR1 ENHRY, CDR2 SYGVKD. Losses at the gene ends were 2 bases for V and 3 bases for J; bases not matched to a gene: 1.

CDR3 DNA: TGCGCCAGCAGCACCAGCGGGGATCCCTACAATGAGCAGTTCTTC. It yields the protein CASSTSGDPYNEQFF. The V and J genes are TRBV5-1 and TRBJ2-1, with 7 bases identical to TRBD2. After removal of 4 bases from V and 2 bases from J, the junction contained 6 bases not matched to a gene. Germline V gene sequence: CDR1 SGHRS, CDR2 YFSETQ. CDR3 length equals 15 residues.

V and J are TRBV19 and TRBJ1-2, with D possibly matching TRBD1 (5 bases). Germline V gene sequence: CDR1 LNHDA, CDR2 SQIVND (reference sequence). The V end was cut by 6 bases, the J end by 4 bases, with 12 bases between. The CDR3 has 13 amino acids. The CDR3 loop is CASSRDFVYGYTF. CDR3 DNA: TGTGCCAGTAGCAGGGATTTTGTCTATGGCTACACCTTC. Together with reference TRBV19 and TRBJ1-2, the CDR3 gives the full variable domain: DGGITQSPKYLFRKEGQNVTLSCEQNLNHDAMYWYRQDPGQGLRLIYYSQIVNDFQKGDIAEGYSVSREKKESFPLTVTSAQKNPTAFYLCASSRDFVYGYTFGSGTRLTVV.

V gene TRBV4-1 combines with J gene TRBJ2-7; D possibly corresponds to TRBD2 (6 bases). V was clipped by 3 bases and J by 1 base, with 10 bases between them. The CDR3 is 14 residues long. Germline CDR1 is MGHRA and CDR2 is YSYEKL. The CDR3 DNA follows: TGCGCCAGCAGCCAGCGGGACGGTTCCTACGAGCAGTACTTC. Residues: CASSQRDGSYEQYF.

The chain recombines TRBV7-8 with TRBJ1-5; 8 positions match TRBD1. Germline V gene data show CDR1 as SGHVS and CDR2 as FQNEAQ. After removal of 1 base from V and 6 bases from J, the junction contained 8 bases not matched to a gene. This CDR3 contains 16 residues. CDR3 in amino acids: CASSLGGQEYGQPQHF. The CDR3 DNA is TGTGCCAGCAGCTTAGGGGGACAGGAGTACGGTCAGCCCCAGCATTTT.

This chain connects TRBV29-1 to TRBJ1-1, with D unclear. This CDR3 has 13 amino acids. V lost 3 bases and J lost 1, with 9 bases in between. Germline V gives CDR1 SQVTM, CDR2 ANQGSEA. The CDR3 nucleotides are TGCAGCGTTGACACAACTGGGAACACTGAAGCTTTCTTT. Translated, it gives CSVDTTGNTEAFF.

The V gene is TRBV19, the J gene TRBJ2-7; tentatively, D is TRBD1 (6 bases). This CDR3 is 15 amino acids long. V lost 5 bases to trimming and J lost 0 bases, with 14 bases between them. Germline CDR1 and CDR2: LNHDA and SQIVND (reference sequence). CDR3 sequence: CASSRSQGSSYEQYF. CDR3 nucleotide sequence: TGTGCCAGTAGTCGCTCACAGGGCAGCTCCTACGAGCAGTACTTC.

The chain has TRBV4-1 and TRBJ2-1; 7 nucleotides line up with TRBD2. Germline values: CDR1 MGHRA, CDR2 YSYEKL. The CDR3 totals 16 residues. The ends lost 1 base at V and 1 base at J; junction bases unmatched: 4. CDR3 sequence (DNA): TGCGCCAGCAGCCAAGGGCTTAGCGGGTCCTACAATGAGCAGTTCTTC. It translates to CASSQGLSGSYNEQFF.

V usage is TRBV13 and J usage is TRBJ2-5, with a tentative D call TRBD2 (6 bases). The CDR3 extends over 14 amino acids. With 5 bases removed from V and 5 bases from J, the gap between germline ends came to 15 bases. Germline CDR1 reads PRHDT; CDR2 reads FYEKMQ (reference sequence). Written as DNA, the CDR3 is TGTGCCAGCAGCCTGGGGACTCTTGGGGAGACCCAGTACTTC. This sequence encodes CASSLGTLGETQYF.

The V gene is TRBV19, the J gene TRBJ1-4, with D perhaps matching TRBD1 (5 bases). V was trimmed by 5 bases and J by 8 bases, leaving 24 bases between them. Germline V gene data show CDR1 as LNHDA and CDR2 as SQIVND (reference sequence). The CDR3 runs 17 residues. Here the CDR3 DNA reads TGTGCCAGTAGTCCCCTAGGAGCAAGCAGGGCGGAGGAAAAACTGTTTTTT. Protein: CASSPLGASRAEEKLFF. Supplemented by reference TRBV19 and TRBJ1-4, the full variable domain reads DGGITQSPKYLFRKEGQNVTLSCEQNLNHDAMYWYRQDPGQGLRLIYYSQIVNDFQKGDIAEGYSVSREKKESFPLTVTSAQKNPTAFYLCASSPLGASRAEEKLFFGSGTQLSVL.